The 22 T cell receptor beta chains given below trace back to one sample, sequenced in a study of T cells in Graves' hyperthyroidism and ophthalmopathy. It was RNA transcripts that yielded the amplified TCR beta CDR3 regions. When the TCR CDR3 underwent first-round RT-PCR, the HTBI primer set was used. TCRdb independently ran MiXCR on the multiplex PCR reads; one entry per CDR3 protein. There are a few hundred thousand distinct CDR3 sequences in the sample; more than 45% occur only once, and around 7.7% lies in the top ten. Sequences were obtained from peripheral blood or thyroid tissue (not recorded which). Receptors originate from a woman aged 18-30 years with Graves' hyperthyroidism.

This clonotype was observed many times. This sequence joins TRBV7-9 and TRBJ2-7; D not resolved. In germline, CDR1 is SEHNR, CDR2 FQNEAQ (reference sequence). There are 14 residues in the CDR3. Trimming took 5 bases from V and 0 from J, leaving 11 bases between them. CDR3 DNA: TGTGCCAGCAGCCTTATCGGCAGCTCCTACGAGCAGTACTTC. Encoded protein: CASSLIGSSYEQYF.

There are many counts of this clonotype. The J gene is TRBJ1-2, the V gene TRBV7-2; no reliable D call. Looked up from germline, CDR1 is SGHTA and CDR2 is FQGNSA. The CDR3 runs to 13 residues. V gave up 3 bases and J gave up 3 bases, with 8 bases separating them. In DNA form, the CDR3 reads TGTGCCAGCAGCTTGCCCCACGACTATGGCTACACCTTC. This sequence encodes CASSLPHDYGYTF.

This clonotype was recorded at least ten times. The CDR3 reads CASRDREFRYEQYF. In DNA form, the CDR3 reads TGTGCCAGCAGGGACAGGGAGTTTCGCTACGAGCAGTACTTC. This rearrangement joins TRBV2 to TRBJ2-7, with 8 bases aligning to TRBD1. The CDR3 runs to 14 residues. V gave up 6 bases and J gave up 3 bases; unmatched junction bases: 7. Germline loops: CDR1 SNHLY, CDR2 FYNNEI.

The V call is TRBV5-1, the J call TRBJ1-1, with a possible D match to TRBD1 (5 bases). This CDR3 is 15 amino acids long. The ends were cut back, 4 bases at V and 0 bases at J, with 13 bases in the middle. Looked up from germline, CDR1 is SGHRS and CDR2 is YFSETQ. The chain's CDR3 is CASSDRPELNTEAFF. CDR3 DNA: TGCGCCAGCAGCGACAGACCAGAATTGAACACTGAAGCTTTCTTT.

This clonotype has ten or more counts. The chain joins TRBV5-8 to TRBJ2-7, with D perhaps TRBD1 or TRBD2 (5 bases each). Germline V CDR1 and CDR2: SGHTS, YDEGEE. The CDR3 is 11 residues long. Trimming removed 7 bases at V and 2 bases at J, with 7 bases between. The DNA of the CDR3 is TGTGCCAGCGGGGACGCCTACGAGCAGTACTTC. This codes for CASGDAYEQYF.

The CDR3 loop reads CATSSQLNYGYTF. CDR3 in DNA: TGTGCCACCAGTTCACAGCTGAACTATGGCTACACCTTC. V and J are TRBV15 and TRBJ1-2; D not certain. The V gene lost 6 bases and the J gene lost 2 bases, with 10 bases spanning the gap. The CDR3 is 13 amino acids. CDR1 is LNHNV and CDR2 is YYDKDF in the germline V gene (reference sequence).

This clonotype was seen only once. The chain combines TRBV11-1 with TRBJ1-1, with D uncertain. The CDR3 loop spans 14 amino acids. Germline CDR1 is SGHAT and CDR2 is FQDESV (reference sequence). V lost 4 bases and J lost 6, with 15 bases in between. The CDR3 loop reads CASSSWTSGPEAFF. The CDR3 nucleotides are TGTGCCAGCAGCTCGTGGACTAGCGGGCCTGAAGCTTTCTTT. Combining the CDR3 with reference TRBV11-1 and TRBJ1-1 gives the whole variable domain EAEVAQSPRYKITEKSQAVAFWCDPISGHATLYWYRQILGQGPELLVQFQDESVVDDSQLPKDRFSAERLKGVDSTLKIQPAELGDSAMYLCASSSWTSGPEAFFGQGTRLTVV.

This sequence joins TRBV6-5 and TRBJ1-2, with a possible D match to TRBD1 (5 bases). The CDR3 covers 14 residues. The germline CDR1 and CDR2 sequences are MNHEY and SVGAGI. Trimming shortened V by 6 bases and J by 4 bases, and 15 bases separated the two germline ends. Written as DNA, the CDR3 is TGTGCCAGCAGACAAACAGGTTCCGGCTATGGCTACACCTTC. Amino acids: CASRQTGSGYGYTF.

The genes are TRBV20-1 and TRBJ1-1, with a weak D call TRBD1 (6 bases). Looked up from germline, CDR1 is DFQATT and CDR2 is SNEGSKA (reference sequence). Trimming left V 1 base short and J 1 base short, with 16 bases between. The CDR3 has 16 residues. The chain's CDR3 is CSARATPGHPNTEAFF. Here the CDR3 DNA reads TGCAGTGCTAGAGCTACCCCGGGACACCCGAACACTGAAGCTTTCTTT.

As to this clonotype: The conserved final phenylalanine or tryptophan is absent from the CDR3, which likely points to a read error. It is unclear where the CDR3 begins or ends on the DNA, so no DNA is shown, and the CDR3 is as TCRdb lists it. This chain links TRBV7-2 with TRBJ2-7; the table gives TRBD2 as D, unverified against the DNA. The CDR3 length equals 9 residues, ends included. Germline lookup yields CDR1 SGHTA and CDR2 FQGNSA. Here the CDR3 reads CASSPELAG.

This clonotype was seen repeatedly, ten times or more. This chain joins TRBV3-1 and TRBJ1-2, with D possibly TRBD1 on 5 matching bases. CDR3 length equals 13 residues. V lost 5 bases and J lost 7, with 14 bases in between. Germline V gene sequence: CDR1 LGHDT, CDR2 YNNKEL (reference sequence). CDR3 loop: CASSRGRSRGYTF. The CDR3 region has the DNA TGTGCCAGCAGCAGGGGAAGGTCTCGTGGCTACACCTTC.

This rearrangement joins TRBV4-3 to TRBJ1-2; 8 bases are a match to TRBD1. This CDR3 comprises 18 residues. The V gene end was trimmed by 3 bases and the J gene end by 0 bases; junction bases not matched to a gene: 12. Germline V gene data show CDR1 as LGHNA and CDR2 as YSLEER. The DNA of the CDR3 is TGCGCCAGCAGCCACCCCTGGACAGGGAATAGGGCTAACTATGGCTACACCTTC. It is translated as CASSHPWTGNRANYGYTF.

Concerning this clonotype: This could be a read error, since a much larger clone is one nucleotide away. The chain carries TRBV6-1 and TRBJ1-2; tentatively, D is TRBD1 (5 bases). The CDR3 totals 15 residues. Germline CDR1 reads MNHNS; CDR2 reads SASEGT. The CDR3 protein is CAGSARQTANYGYTF. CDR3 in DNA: TGTGCCGGCAGTGCGAGACAGACAGCTAACTATGGCTACACCTTC.

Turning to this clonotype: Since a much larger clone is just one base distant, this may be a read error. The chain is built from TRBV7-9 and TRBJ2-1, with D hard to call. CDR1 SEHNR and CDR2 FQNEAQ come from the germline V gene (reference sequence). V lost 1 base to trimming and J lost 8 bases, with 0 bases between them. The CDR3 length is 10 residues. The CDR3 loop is CASSLDEQFF. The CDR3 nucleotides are TGTGCCAGCAGCTTAGATGAGCAGTTCTTC.

CDR3 sequence (DNA): TGCAGCCAAGATCGTGGGGGCTACGAGCAGTACTTC. Amino acid sequence: CSQDRGGYEQYF. V gene TRBV29-1 combines with J gene TRBJ2-7; possibly TRBD1 or TRBD2 for D (5 bases each). Looked up from germline, CDR1 is SQVTM and CDR2 is ANQGSEA. The V end was cut by 8 bases, the J end by 3 bases, with 14 bases between. The CDR3 consists of 12 residues.

CDR3 loop: CASSSYNRELFF. CDR3 DNA sequence: TGTGCCAGCAGCTCTTACAACAGGGAGCTGTTTTTT. This rearrangement joins TRBV7-2 to TRBJ2-2; D unclear. The CDR3 is 12 residues long. Trimming stripped 4 bases from V and 9 bases from J, with 9 bases between. Germline values: CDR1 SGHTA, CDR2 FQGNSA.

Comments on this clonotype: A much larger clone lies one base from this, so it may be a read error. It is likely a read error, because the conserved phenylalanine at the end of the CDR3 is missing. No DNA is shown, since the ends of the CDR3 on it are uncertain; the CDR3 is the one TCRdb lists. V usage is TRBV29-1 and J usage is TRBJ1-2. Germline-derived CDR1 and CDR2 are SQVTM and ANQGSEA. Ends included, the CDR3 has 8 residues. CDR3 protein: CSVSSGGR.

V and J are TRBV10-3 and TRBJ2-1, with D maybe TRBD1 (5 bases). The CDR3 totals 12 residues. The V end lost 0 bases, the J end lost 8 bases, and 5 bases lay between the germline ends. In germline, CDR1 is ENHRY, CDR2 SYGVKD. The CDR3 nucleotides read TGTGCCATCAGTGAGTCAGGGGATGAGCAGTTCTTC. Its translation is CAISESGDEQFF.

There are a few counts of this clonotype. The CDR3 bases are TGCAGTGCTAGTGCGGGTTTGAACACTGAAGCTTTCTTT. Translation: CSASAGLNTEAFF. This sequence joins TRBV20-1 and TRBJ1-1; no firm D call. Germline CDR1 and CDR2: DFQATT and SNEGSKA (reference sequence). The germline V and J ends were trimmed by 3 bases and 0 bases, with 8 bases remaining between them. The CDR3 extends over 13 amino acids.

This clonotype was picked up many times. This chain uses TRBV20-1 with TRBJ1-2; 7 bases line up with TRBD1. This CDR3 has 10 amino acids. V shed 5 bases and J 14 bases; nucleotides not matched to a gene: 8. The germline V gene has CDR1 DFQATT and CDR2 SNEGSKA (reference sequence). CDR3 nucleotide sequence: TGCAGTGCTCTGGACAGGTTGAAGACCTTC. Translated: CSALDRLKTF.

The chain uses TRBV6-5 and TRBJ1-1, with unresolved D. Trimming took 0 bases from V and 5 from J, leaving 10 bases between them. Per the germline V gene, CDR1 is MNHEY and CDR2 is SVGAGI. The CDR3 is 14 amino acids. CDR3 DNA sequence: TGTGCCAGCAGTTACTCCCAGGCGGGGACTGAAGCTTTCTTT. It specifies CASSYSQAGTEAFF.

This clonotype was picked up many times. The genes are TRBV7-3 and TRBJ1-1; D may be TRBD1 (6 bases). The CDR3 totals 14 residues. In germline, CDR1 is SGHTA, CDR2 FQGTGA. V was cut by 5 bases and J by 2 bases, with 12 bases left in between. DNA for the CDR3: TGTGCCAGCAGCCTGGGACACCAAAACACTGAAGCTTTCTTT. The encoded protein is CASSLGHQNTEAFF.